The text below deals with one T cell receptor (beta chain). These data are taken from a study of T-cell reconstitution after alpha-beta-depleted transplantation in children. Trimming pared 3 bases from V and 3 bases from J, leaving 14 bases between. The length of the CDR3 is 15 residues. The library targeted TCRbeta and was prepared with unique molecular identifiers. TCRdb itself ran the PCR reads through MiXCR, one entry per CDR3 protein. Of around 380,000 distinct CDR3 sequences in the sample, approximately 11% were seen once. The sequenced sample was PBMCs from the stem cell graft donor, obtained from the stem cell graft. V and J are TRBV12-3 or TRBV12-4 and TRBJ1-2; perhaps TRBD1 as D (6 bases). This sequence was found in a human donor who donated a stem cell graft to a child with acute myeloid leukemia. The DNA of the CDR3 is TGTGCCAGCAGTTTGTCGCCAGGGGCCTACTATGGCTACACCTTC. This translates into CASSLSPGAYYGYTF.